These 30 T cell receptor beta chains originate from one sample sequenced in a study of graft-versus-host responses after intestinal transplantation. Sequencing used immunoSEQ multiplex PCR; TCRdb keeps in-frame clones, though not all of them. The sample contains over 100,000 clones, approximately 95% of which appear only once. Antigens of these TCRs are unknown. Sequenced material: unstimulated CD8+ T cells sorted from spleen or lymph node cells, taken before intestinal transplant. The receptors originated from a human donor who received an intestinal transplant.

This clone has just one count. The V gene is TRBV30, the J gene TRBJ1-1; 7 bases match TRBD1. Losses at the gene ends were 3 bases for V and 4 bases for J; bases not matched to a gene: 5. The CDR3 is made up of 13 amino acids. Germline V gives CDR1 GTSNPN, CDR2 SVGIG (reference sequence). The CDR3 region has the DNA TGTGCCTGGAGAACAGGGGACAGCACTGAAGCTTTCTTT. Amino acids: CAWRTGDSTEAFF.

This sequence joins TRBV19 and TRBJ2-1; D is perhaps TRBD2 (5 bases). Germline CDR1 and CDR2: LNHDA and SQIVND (reference sequence). V was trimmed by 1 base and J by 7 bases, leaving 26 bases between them. This CDR3 has 19 amino acids. CDR3 in DNA: TGTGCCAGTAGTATAGGACTTGGGATGGGAGAACCGTATGGGAATGAGCAGTTCTTC. Its translation: CASSIGLGMGEPYGNEQFF. The whole variable domain, remainder taken from reference TRBV19 and TRBJ2-1, is DGGITQSPKYLFRKEGQNVTLSCEQNLNHDAMYWYRQDPGQGLRLIYYSQIVNDFQKGDIAEGYSVSREKKESFPLTVTSAQKNPTAFYLCASSIGLGMGEPYGNEQFFGPGTRLTVL.

This clone was seen once. This chain joins TRBV5-4 and TRBJ2-5; the match to TRBD2 covers 8 bases. TRBJ2-7 matches the DNA end more closely, so the J call is doubtful. Germline assignment: CDR1 SGHNT and CDR2 YYREEE (reference sequence). The CDR3 spans 16 residues. The chain's CDR3 is CASSVRSSGPSYEQYF. CDR3 in DNA: TGTGCCAGCAGCGTACGCTCTAGCGGGCCTTCCTACGAGCAGTACTTC.

This sequence joins TRBV5-1 and TRBJ2-3, with TRBD2 as a possible D gene (6 bases). Germline V gives CDR1 SGHRS, CDR2 YFSETQ. The CDR3 is 16 residues long. V lost 4 bases, J lost 0 bases, and 15 bases lay in between. The CDR3 DNA follows: TGCGCCAGCAGCCCTAGGAGGGATGCTAGCACAGATACGCAGTATTTT. Protein sequence: CASSPRRDASTDTQYF.

V and J are TRBV6-6 and TRBJ1-5, with D unclear. Germline V lookup: CDR1 MNHNY, CDR2 SVGAGI (reference sequence). The length of the CDR3 is 16 residues. V lost 4 bases to trimming and J lost 0 bases, with 13 bases between them. The CDR3 here is CASSLMTHNSNQPQHF. DNA for the CDR3: TGTGCCAGCAGTTTGATGACTCACAATAGCAATCAGCCCCAGCATTTT.

The rearrangement links TRBV6-5 to TRBJ2-7, with D perhaps matching TRBD1 (6 bases). Germline V gives CDR1 MNHEY, CDR2 SVGAGI. The CDR3 has 14 residues. V lost 5 bases and J 0 bases, leaving 11 bases between the germline ends. Here the CDR3 DNA reads TGTGCCAGCAGTCCCGGGACAAGCTCCTACGAGCAGTACTTC. It translates to CASSPGTSSYEQYF.

This chain links TRBV9 with TRBJ2-7; the D gene could be TRBD1 or TRBD2 (6 bases each). The CDR3 covers 15 residues. Trimming took 3 bases from V and 3 from J, leaving 16 bases between them. Germline V gene lookup returns CDR1 SGDLS and CDR2 YYNGEE. The CDR3 loop reads CASSAGGGQDYEQYF. CDR3 nucleotides: TGTGCCAGCAGCGCTGGTGGGGGGCAAGACTACGAGCAGTACTTC.

The chain links TRBV28 to TRBJ2-1, with D unresolved. This CDR3 is 13 amino acids long. The germline V gene encodes CDR1 MDHEN and CDR2 SYDVKM. Trimming left V 2 bases short and J 7 bases short, with 9 bases between. CDR3 coding DNA: TGTGCCAGCAGTTTAATTTCCGGAAATGAGCAGTTCTTC. It codes for CASSLISGNEQFF.

This chain connects TRBV27 to TRBJ1-5; TRBD1 aligns across 11 bases. Germline V CDR1 and CDR2: MNHEY, SMNVEV (reference sequence). This CDR3 contains 15 residues. The V gene end was trimmed by 4 bases and the J gene end by 6 bases; junction bases not matched to a gene: 5. The CDR3 coding sequence is TGTGCCAGCAGTTCGGACAGGGGGCGAAGTCAGCCCCAGCATTTT. As protein: CASSSDRGRSQPQHF.

The V and J genes are TRBV27 and TRBJ2-1, with a possible D match to TRBD2 (6 bases). CDR1 is MNHEY, CDR2 SMNVEV, per germline (reference sequence). This CDR3 is 18 amino acids long. Trimming cost V 6 bases and J 4 bases, with 25 bases left between them. In nucleotides, the CDR3 is TGTGCCAGCAGAGAGCAAATCTCCGGGAGCTTCGGTTACAATGAGCAGTTCTTC. Amino acid sequence: CASREQISGSFGYNEQFF.

The chain has TRBV9 and TRBJ2-1; 7 nucleotides match TRBD1. Germline CDR1 SGDLS, CDR2 YYNGEE. The V and J ends lost 2 bases and 6 bases, in that order; junction bases with no gene match: 5. The CDR3 is 14 amino acids. CDR3 sequence: CASSVQTGRNEQFF. CDR3 DNA: TGTGCCAGCAGCGTCCAGACAGGGCGCAATGAGCAGTTCTTC.

CDR3 DNA: TGTGCCAGCAGCTTAAGTAAACGGGAGTACCCCCCAGATACGCAGTATTTT. Protein product: CASSLSKREYPPDTQYF. V is TRBV11-2 and J is TRBJ2-3, with D perhaps matching TRBD2 (6 bases). V was pared by 2 bases and J by 4 bases, with 19 bases between. CDR1 and CDR2 from the germline V gene are SGHAT and FQNNGV. This CDR3 is built from 17 residues.

V gene TRBV27 combines with J gene TRBJ2-7, with a possible D match to TRBD2 (5 bases). Trimming removed 3 bases at V and 1 base at J, with 10 bases between. The CDR3 has 14 amino acids. Germline lookup yields CDR1 MNHEY and CDR2 SMNVEV (reference sequence). CDR3 sequence: CASSFGTGSYEQYF. The DNA of the CDR3 is TGTGCCAGCAGTTTCGGTACGGGGTCCTACGAGCAGTACTTC.

The chain carries TRBV10-2 and TRBJ2-1, with 9 bases aligning to TRBD2. The V gene end was trimmed by 3 bases and the J gene end by 4 bases; junction bases not matched to a gene: 4. Germline loops: CDR1 WSHSY, CDR2 SAAADI. The length of the CDR3 is 15 residues. The CDR3 DNA reads TGCGCCAGCAGTGATGAGCGGGAGGCTTACAATGAGCAGTTCTTC. This gives the protein CASSDEREAYNEQFF.

J is TRBJ2-7 and V is TRBV30; 10 bases are shared with TRBD1. Per germline, CDR1 GTSNPN and CDR2 SVGIG (reference sequence). V shed 0 bases, J shed 4 bases, and the junction held 3 bases outside the gene matches. This CDR3 is 14 amino acids long. The DNA of the CDR3 is TGTGCCTGGAGTGTGACAGGGGGCGAATACGAGCAGTACTTC. Its protein is CAWSVTGGEYEQYF.

This clone was seen once. The rearrangement uses TRBV7-8 and TRBJ1-4; the match to TRBD1 covers 8 bases. V was pared by 4 bases and J by 11 bases, with 15 bases of the junction left unmatched. This CDR3 is 16 amino acids long. Germline CDR1 reads SGHVS; CDR2 reads FQNEAQ. The CDR3 nucleotides read TGTGCCAGCAGCTCCCCGGACAGGGAGTGGGGGTGGAAACTGTTTTTT. Translating it yields CASSSPDREWGWKLFF.

The chain couples TRBV28 to TRBJ1-2, with D hard to call. The CDR3 length is 12 residues. Germline loops: CDR1 MDHEN, CDR2 SYDVKM. The V end was cut by 5 bases, the J end by 8 bases, with 12 bases between. The CDR3 reads CASSPGTGGYTF. The CDR3 bases are TGTGCCAGCAGTCCCGGAACCGGCGGCTACACCTTC.

This clone occurred once. The chain joins TRBV2 to TRBJ2-1; TRBD2 matches at 9 bases. The junction had 11 bases not matched to a gene; V was cut back by 4 bases and J by 4 bases. This CDR3 has 17 residues. Germline loops: CDR1 SNHLY, CDR2 FYNNEI. This CDR3 is CASSGGFSGSRYNEQFF. CDR3 sequence (DNA): TGTGCCAGCAGTGGCGGGTTTAGCGGGAGTAGGTACAATGAGCAGTTCTTC.

The chain has TRBV2 and TRBJ1-2, with unresolved D. The CDR3 extends over 16 amino acids. Germline loops: CDR1 SNHLY, CDR2 FYNNEI. The V end lost 0 bases, the J end lost 3 bases, and 14 bases lay between the germline ends. CDR3 region: CASSEARGFKDYGYTF. The CDR3 nucleotides read TGTGCCAGCAGTGAAGCACGCGGATTCAAGGACTATGGCTACACCTTC.

A few counts support this clone. V is TRBV11-2 and J is TRBJ2-3; 9 bases match TRBD2. Germline trimming cut 3 bases from V and 1 base from J; bases unmatched to any gene: 2. The CDR3 length is 15 residues. Germline values: CDR1 SGHAT, CDR2 FQNNGV. CDR3 DNA: TGTGCCAGCAGCTTCCGCGGGAGGGGCACAGATACGCAGTATTTT. This sequence encodes CASSFRGRGTDTQYF.

The genes are TRBV6-5 and TRBJ2-1; a possible D gene is TRBD1 (6 bases). There are 16 residues in the CDR3. The V gene lost 4 bases and the J gene lost 8 bases, with 21 bases spanning the gap. CDR1 MNHEY and CDR2 SVGAGI come from the germline V gene. The CDR3 region has the DNA TGTGCCAGCAGTTCCACGGACAGAGACGACAACGATGAGCAGTTCTTC. As protein: CASSSTDRDDNDEQFF.

This clone was recorded once. This chain uses TRBV9 with TRBJ1-2; tentative D call: TRBD1 (5 bases). This CDR3 region has 15 residues. Germline V gene lookup returns CDR1 SGDLS and CDR2 YYNGEE. V was clipped by 3 bases and J by 8 bases, with 20 bases between them. This chain's CDR3 is CASSDNTGLKNGYTF. CDR3 bases: TGTGCCAGCAGCGACAATACGGGACTCAAGAACGGCTACACCTTC.

The rearrangement joins TRBV4-3 to TRBJ2-1; D is perhaps TRBD2 (5 bases). The CDR3 extends over 16 amino acids. CDR1 LGHNA and CDR2 YSLEER come from the germline V gene. V lost 0 bases to trimming and J lost 3 bases, with 12 bases between them. CDR3: CASSQDRASSYNEQFF. The DNA of the CDR3 is TGCGCCAGCAGCCAAGATCGGGCTAGCAGCTACAATGAGCAGTTCTTC.

DNA for the CDR3: TGTGCCAGCAGCCCAGGGAGGGACTCTGGAAACACCATATATTTT. Its protein product is CASSPGRDSGNTIYF. The chain is built from TRBV7-3 and TRBJ1-3; D may be TRBD1 (5 bases). The germline V and J ends were trimmed by 5 bases and 0 bases, with 11 bases remaining between them. There are 15 residues in the CDR3. Germline V CDR1 and CDR2: SGHTA, FQGTGA.

This sequence joins TRBV6-1 and TRBJ2-7; D is possibly TRBD2 (5 bases). With 4 bases removed from V and 5 bases from J, the gap between germline ends came to 15 bases. CDR3 length: 14 residues. Germline V gene sequence: CDR1 MNHNS, CDR2 SASEGT. CDR3 nucleotide sequence: TGTGCCAGCAGTGCAAATATACCGAGGGACGAGCAGTACTTC. This gives the protein CASSANIPRDEQYF.

J is TRBJ2-1 and V is TRBV7-2; 8 nucleotides line up with TRBD2. The junction had 5 bases not matched to a gene; V was cut back by 4 bases and J by 0 bases. CDR1 and CDR2 (germline): SGHTA, FQGNSA. CDR3 length: 16 amino acids. CDR3 in amino acids: CASSSPGGTSYNEQFF. CDR3 DNA sequence: TGTGCCAGCAGCTCCCCGGGGGGGACCTCCTACAATGAGCAGTTCTTC.

This clone was seen once. The chain couples TRBV27 to TRBJ2-1; 7 bases are shared with TRBD2. The CDR3 runs 16 residues. V dropped 3 bases and J dropped 4; count of bases not matched to a gene: 9. Germline V gene data show CDR1 as MNHEY and CDR2 as SMNVEV (reference sequence). The CDR3 DNA sequence: TGTGCCAGCAGTTTTGTTGGACTAGAGAGGTACAATGAGCAGTTCTTC. As protein: CASSFVGLERYNEQFF.

The rearrangement links TRBV28 to TRBJ1-2, with D unresolved. The CDR3 length is 13 residues. The V gene's germline CDR1 is MDHEN and CDR2 SYDVKM. Trimming took off 3 bases at V and 6 bases at J, with 11 bases between the two ends. This CDR3 is CASSFRVDDGYTF. DNA of the CDR3: TGTGCCAGCAGTTTTCGGGTTGACGATGGCTACACCTTC.

The chain employs TRBV2 and TRBJ2-7; D is unresolved. This CDR3 comprises 12 residues. From germline, CDR1 is SNHLY and CDR2 FYNNEI. V gave up 8 bases and J gave up 0 bases, with 8 bases separating them. Here the CDR3 reads CASLYSSYEQYF. As DNA, the CDR3 is TGTGCCAGCCTTTACAGCTCCTACGAGCAGTACTTC.

The chain couples TRBV9 to TRBJ2-7; D may be TRBD1 (6 bases). Germline assignment: CDR1 SGDLS and CDR2 YYNGEE. This CDR3 is built from 12 residues. Trimming removed 4 bases from V and 3 bases from J, with 8 bases in between. The CDR3 reads CASSRGGYEQYF. For the CDR3, the DNA is TGTGCCAGCAGCAGAGGGGGCTACGAGCAGTACTTC.